These 27 T cell receptor beta chains were sequenced from one sample in a study of blood T cell repertoires in COVID-19. TCRdb's table, derived via immunoSEQ multiplex PCR, lists solely in-frame clones and lacks some. The profile shows about 62,000 clones, around 80% of them singletons. Sequenced input: peripheral blood. These receptors all come from a man in his fifties or sixties with acute or convalescent COVID-19.

The CDR3 protein is CASSNRQYEAFF. The CDR3 bases are TGTGCCAGTAGTAATCGACAGTATGAAGCTTTCTTT. The genes are TRBV19 and TRBJ1-1; D perhaps matches TRBD1 (5 bases). V lost 4 bases and J 7 bases, leaving 10 bases between the germline ends. CDR1 is LNHDA, CDR2 SQIVND, per germline (reference sequence). The CDR3 is 12 residues long.

This clone was seen once. This chain joins TRBV6-5 and TRBJ1-2; D may be TRBD1 (5 bases). Germline V gives CDR1 MNHEY, CDR2 SVGAGI. The CDR3 covers 14 residues. V was shortened by 4 bases and J by 8 bases, with 17 bases between the two germline ends. DNA for the CDR3: TGTGCCAGCAGTTCCCGGCAGGGCCGGCGGGGCTACACCTTC. The encoded protein is CASSSRQGRRGYTF.

The gene calls are TRBV21-1 and TRBJ1-5; the DNA was not compared with TRBD1, the D call given in the table. TRBV21-1 is deemed a pseudogene. This CDR3 region has 16 residues. CDR3 sequence: CASSKALLGWGLPQHF. The DNA of the CDR3 is TGTGCCAGCAGCAAAGCGCTCTTAGGCTGGGGCTTACCCCAGCATTTT.

The rearrangement links TRBV9 to TRBJ1-2, with a tentative D call TRBD1 (6 bases). Germline CDR1 reads SGDLS; CDR2 reads YYNGEE. The CDR3 contains 14 residues. Trimming took 0 bases from V and 6 from J, leaving 12 bases between them. CDR3 DNA: TGTGCCAGCAGCGTAGCACAGGGAGTGGATGGCTACACCTTC. Translated: CASSVAQGVDGYTF.

The V call is TRBV19, the J call TRBJ2-7, with 11 bases fitting TRBD1. Germline loops: CDR1 LNHDA, CDR2 SQIVND (reference sequence). V dropped 5 bases and J dropped 6; count of bases not matched to a gene: 6. This CDR3 contains 14 residues. The CDR3 DNA follows: TGTGCCAGTAGTCCTAGGACAGGGGGCTTCGAGCAGTACTTC. Translating gives CASSPRTGGFEQYF.

The chain combines TRBV5-1 with TRBJ2-5, with D tentatively TRBD2 (6 bases). Trimming pared 6 bases from V and 4 bases from J, leaving 10 bases between. CDR3 length: 12 amino acids. Germline V CDR1 and CDR2: SGHRS, YFSETQ. In DNA form, the CDR3 reads TGCGCCAGCAAGTACGGGGGAGAGACCCAGTACTTC. Its translation is CASKYGGETQYF.

This chain uses TRBV2 with TRBJ1-5; the match to TRBD1 covers 8 bases. Looked up from germline, CDR1 is SNHLY and CDR2 is FYNNEI. The CDR3 has 14 residues. With 6 bases clipped from V and 2 bases from J, the junction kept 3 bases outside the gene matches. Here the CDR3 DNA reads TGTGCCAGCAGCCCACAGGGGGGCAATCAGCCCCAGCATTTT. Amino acid sequence: CASSPQGGNQPQHF.

The chain links TRBV2 to TRBJ2-1; 13 nucleotides align to TRBD2. V lost 4 bases, J lost 8 bases, and 5 bases stayed unmatched. Germline V gene lookup returns CDR1 SNHLY and CDR2 FYNNEI. CDR3 length: 15 residues. The CDR3 DNA reads as TGTGCCAGCAGTGCACTAGGGACTAGCGGGGATGAGCAGTTCTTC. Protein sequence: CASSALGTSGDEQFF.

The chain carries TRBV6-6 and TRBJ2-1, with TRBD2 matching 10 bases. With V trimmed by 4 bases and J by 9 bases, 3 bases remained unmatched. Looked up from germline, CDR1 is MNHNY and CDR2 is SVGAGI (reference sequence). CDR3 length: 13 amino acids. The CDR3 DNA reads as TGTGCCAGCAGTTCCCGGACTAGCGGTGAGCAGTTCTTC. Translated, it gives CASSSRTSGEQFF.

The CDR3 DNA sequence: TGCGCCAGCACTCCCCCCGGGACAGGGGGCGGAAGGCAGTACTTC. Translation gives CASTPPGTGGGRQYF. The genes are TRBV23-1 and TRBJ2-7, with TRBD1 matching over 12 bases. TRBV23-1 is marked as an open reading frame, function uncertain. With 7 bases clipped from V and 9 bases from J, the junction kept 13 bases outside the gene matches. CDR3 length: 15 amino acids.

This chain joins TRBV30 and TRBJ1-5, with 10 bases that match TRBD1. The CDR3 sequence is 16 residues long. V gave up 1 base and J gave up 3 bases; unmatched junction bases: 6. Germline V gene data show CDR1 as GTSNPN and CDR2 as SVGIG (reference sequence). CDR3 sequence (DNA): TGTGCCTGGAGTGGATCGACAGGGGGCTTCAATCAGCCCCAGCATTTT. Translation: CAWSGSTGGFNQPQHF.

The CDR3 coding sequence is TGTGCCTGGAGCCGCCTGGGGGAGGGCGAGCAGTACTTC. This gives the protein CAWSRLGEGEQYF. The chain links TRBV30 to TRBJ2-7, with 7 bases fitting TRBD2. Germline CDR1 reads GTSNPN; CDR2 reads SVGIG (reference sequence). The CDR3 runs 13 residues. The V and J ends lost 3 bases and 6 bases, in that order; junction bases with no gene match: 8.

This clone has a single count. This chain connects TRBV28 to TRBJ1-5, with a tentative D call TRBD1 (6 bases). V was clipped by 5 bases and J by 1 base, with 15 bases between them. Germline V gene sequence: CDR1 MDHEN, CDR2 SYDVKM. The CDR3 totals 16 residues. The CDR3 loop reads CASSLYGGASNQPQHF. The CDR3 nucleotides are TGTGCCAGCAGTCTTTATGGGGGCGCGAGCAATCAGCCCCAGCATTTT.

The chain links TRBV29-1 to TRBJ2-4; a weak D match, TRBD1 (7 bases). Germline CDR1 and CDR2: SQVTM and ANQGSEA. V gave up 3 bases and J gave up 8 bases, with 8 bases separating them. This CDR3 has 11 residues. Written as DNA, the CDR3 is TGCAGCGTTGACAGGGGGGACATTCAGTACTTC. Its protein is CSVDRGDIQYF.

The chain combines TRBV5-1 with TRBJ2-2, with a weak D call TRBD1 (5 bases). The CDR3 has 14 residues. V was clipped by 4 bases and J by 5 bases, with 12 bases between them. Germline V lookup: CDR1 SGHRS, CDR2 YFSETQ. The CDR3 is CASSLWGATGELFF. DNA of the CDR3: TGCGCCAGCAGCCTATGGGGCGCAACCGGGGAGCTGTTTTTT.

This clone occurred once. V and J are TRBV7-2 and TRBJ2-5, with 13 nucleotides matching TRBD2. Germline CDR1 SGHTA, CDR2 FQGNSA. The CDR3 has 16 amino acids. Trimming removed 2 bases from V and 4 bases from J; junction bases left unmatched: 4. CDR3 protein: CASSLFTSGRGETQYF. CDR3 coding DNA: TGTGCCAGCAGCTTATTCACTAGCGGGAGGGGAGAGACCCAGTACTTC.

The count of this clone is one. V gene TRBV2 combines with J gene TRBJ1-3; TRBD1 aligns across 7 bases. CDR3 length: 14 residues. The germline V gene has CDR1 SNHLY and CDR2 FYNNEI. After removal of 7 bases from V and 4 bases from J, the junction contained 7 bases not matched to a gene. CDR3 loop: CASMGRGKGNTIYF. The CDR3 bases are TGTGCCAGCATGGGCAGGGGGAAAGGAAACACCATATATTTT.

The V gene is TRBV5-5, the J gene TRBJ2-1; TRBD2 might be the D (5 bases). Germline values: CDR1 SGHKS, CDR2 YYEKEE (reference sequence). V lost 4 bases and J 8 bases, leaving 19 bases between the germline ends. The CDR3 is 15 amino acids. The CDR3 coding sequence is TGTGCCAGCAGCCTTAAACTAGTTATCGGCGATGAGCAGTTCTTC. Translated: CASSLKLVIGDEQFF.

This chain uses TRBV2 with TRBJ2-7, with D possibly being TRBD2 (6 bases). The CDR3 sequence is 15 residues long. Deletions cut 1 base from V and 6 bases from J, with 16 bases between. The germline CDR1 and CDR2 sequences are SNHLY and FYNNEI. The CDR3 region has the DNA TGTGCCAGCAGTGAAGGTTTGGAGGGTTTCAGCGAGCAGTACTTC. Translating it yields CASSEGLEGFSEQYF.

This clone was seen only once. The chain has TRBV6-5 and TRBJ1-1, with 7 bases that match TRBD1. This CDR3 has 14 residues. The junction had 6 bases not matched to a gene; V was cut back by 2 bases and J by 6 bases. Germline CDR1 reads MNHEY; CDR2 reads SVGAGI. The CDR3 DNA reads TGTGCCAGCAGTTACGGCTACAGGGGTGCTGAAGCTTTCTTT. It specifies CASSYGYRGAEAFF.

The rearrangement uses TRBV18 and TRBJ1-1; 7 nucleotides agree with TRBD1. This CDR3 has 13 amino acids. V gave up 3 bases and J gave up 4 bases; unmatched junction bases: 2. In germline, CDR1 is KGHSH, CDR2 LQKENI. As DNA, the CDR3 is TGTGCCAGCTCACCGGACAGGTTCACTGAAGCTTTCTTT. Its protein is CASSPDRFTEAFF. Based on the CDR3 plus reference TRBV18 and TRBJ1-1, the full variable domain is NAGVMQNPRHLVRRRGQEARLRCSPMKGHSHVYWYRQLPEEGLKFMVYLQKENIIDESGMPKERFSAEFPKEGPSILRIQQVVRGDSAAYFCASSPDRFTEAFFGQGTRLTVV.

The chain uses TRBV5-1 and TRBJ1-5, with 7 bases that match TRBD1. This CDR3 has 15 amino acids. V shed 3 bases and J 3 bases; nucleotides not matched to a gene: 6. Germline-derived CDR1 and CDR2 are SGHRS and YFSETQ. This CDR3 is CASSWDSNLNQPQHF. For the CDR3, the DNA is TGCGCCAGCAGCTGGGACAGCAATCTCAATCAGCCCCAGCATTTT.

The chain has TRBV7-9 and TRBJ1-5; 8 positions match TRBD1. The germline gives CDR1 SEHNR, CDR2 FQNEAQ (reference sequence). The trim removed 5 bases at V and 6 bases at J, leaving 12 bases unmatched. CDR3 length: 16 amino acids. This chain's CDR3 is CASSPGTGHLAQPQHF. Here the CDR3 DNA reads TGTGCCAGCAGCCCGGGGACAGGACATTTGGCTCAGCCCCAGCATTTT.

The chain joins TRBV5-1 to TRBJ1-1; 7 bases line up with TRBD1. This CDR3 is built from 18 residues. V dropped 1 base and J dropped 5; count of bases not matched to a gene: 17. Germline loops: CDR1 SGHRS, CDR2 YFSETQ. The CDR3 is CASSLSTLATGPGTEAFF. CDR3 sequence (DNA): TGCGCCAGCAGCTTGTCAACTCTAGCGACAGGGCCGGGGACTGAAGCTTTCTTT. Supplemented by reference TRBV5-1 and TRBJ1-1, the full variable domain reads KAGVTQTPRYLIKTRGQQVTLSCSPISGHRSVSWYQQTPGQGLQFLFEYFSETQRNKGNFPGRFSGRQFSNSRSEMNVSTLELGDSALYLCASSLSTLATGPGTEAFFGQGTRLTVV.

This clone appeared a few times. The chain combines TRBV5-1 with TRBJ2-7; D call uncertain. This CDR3 is 14 amino acids long. Germline V gene data show CDR1 as SGHRS and CDR2 as YFSETQ. The V end lost 5 bases, the J end lost 0 bases, and 12 bases lay between the germline ends. This CDR3 reads CASRYLTSSYEQYF. The CDR3 region has the DNA TGCGCCAGCAGATATCTTACCAGCTCCTACGAGCAGTACTTC.

Only one count was recorded for this clone. The rearrangement uses TRBV14 and TRBJ1-2; TRBD1 agrees at 10 bases. The CDR3 is 14 amino acids. Losses at the gene ends were 5 bases for V and 4 bases for J; bases not matched to a gene: 4. Germline values: CDR1 SGHDN, CDR2 FVKESK. The CDR3 here is CASSAGQGFYGYTF. CDR3 bases: TGTGCCAGCAGCGCGGGACAGGGGTTCTATGGCTACACCTTC.

The chain recombines TRBV5-1 with TRBJ2-7; the match to TRBD2 covers 7 bases. CDR1 and CDR2 (germline): SGHRS, YFSETQ. J was trimmed by 6 bases and V by 4 bases; bases with no gene match: 16. The CDR3 spans 16 residues. CDR3 bases: TGCGCCAGCAGCCTGGACGTCCGGGCGGGAGTGGGCGAGCAGTACTTC. It codes for CASSLDVRAGVGEQYF.